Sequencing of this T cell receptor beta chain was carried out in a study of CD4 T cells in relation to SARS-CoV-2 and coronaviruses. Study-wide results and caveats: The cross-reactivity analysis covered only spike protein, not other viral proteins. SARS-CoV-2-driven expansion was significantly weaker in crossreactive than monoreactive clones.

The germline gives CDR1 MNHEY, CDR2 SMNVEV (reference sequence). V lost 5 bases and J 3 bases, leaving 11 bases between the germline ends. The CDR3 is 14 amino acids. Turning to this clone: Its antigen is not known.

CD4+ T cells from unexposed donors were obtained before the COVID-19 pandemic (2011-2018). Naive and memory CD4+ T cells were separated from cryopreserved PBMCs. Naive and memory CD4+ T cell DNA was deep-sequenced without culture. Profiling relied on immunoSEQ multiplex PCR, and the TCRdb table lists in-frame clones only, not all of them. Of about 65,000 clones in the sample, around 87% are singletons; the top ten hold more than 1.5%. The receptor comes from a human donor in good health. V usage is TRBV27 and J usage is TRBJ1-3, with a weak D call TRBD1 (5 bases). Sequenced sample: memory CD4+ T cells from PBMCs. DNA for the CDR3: TGTGCCAGCAGTCCTTGGGACGGTGGAAACACCATATATTTT. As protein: CASSPWDGGNTIYF.